One and the same sample provided the 3 T cell receptor beta chains below, sequenced in a study of early T cells in non-severe SARS-CoV-2 infection. TCRdb reprocessed the 5' RACE reads via MiXCR and lists one record per CDR3 protein. The sample lists around 78,000 distinct CDR3 sequences, 10% occurring once. This material consisted of whole blood, taken at baseline. These receptors were obtained from an adult who was a healthcare worker with PCR-confirmed SARS-CoV-2 infection or an uninfected control (not recorded which).

This clonotype appeared a few times. A clone one base away is much larger, so this may be a read error. The chain has TRBV7-6 and TRBJ2-3; a weak D match, TRBD2 (5 bases). The CDR3 runs 15 residues. With 1 base removed from V and 0 bases from J, the gap between germline ends came to 8 bases. Germline V gene sequence: CDR1 SGHVS, CDR2 FNYEAQ. The CDR3 DNA reads TGTGCCAGCAGCTTAGTTCCGGGGAGCACAGATACGCAGTATTTT. Translated, it gives CASSLVPGSTDTQYF.

This clonotype came up many times. The chain joins TRBV3-1 to TRBJ2-7; D remains ambiguous. Trimming took 2 bases from V and 5 from J, leaving 10 bases between them. CDR3 size: 13 residues. Per germline, CDR1 LGHDT and CDR2 YNNKEL (reference sequence). CDR3 nucleotide sequence: TGTGCCAGCAGCCAATTGACTGGCGACGAGCAGTACTTC. Translation: CASSQLTGDEQYF.

The chain employs TRBV3-1 and TRBJ1-5; no clear D gene. Trimming left V 5 bases short and J 2 bases short, with 16 bases between. The CDR3 loop spans 16 amino acids. The germline gives CDR1 LGHDT, CDR2 YNNKEL (reference sequence). CDR3 nucleotide sequence: TGTGCCAGCAGCTCCCGACCCCAGGAGGGCAATCAGCCCCAGCATTTT. Its translation is CASSSRPQEGNQPQHF.